One and the same sample provided the 32 T cell receptor beta chains below, sequenced in a study of blood T cell repertoires in COVID-19. Clones were sequenced by immunoSEQ multiplex PCR, and TCRdb holds only the in-frame ones, with some missing. Of tens of thousands of clones in the sample, roughly 80% were seen once. The sequenced sample consisted of peripheral blood. Receptor source: a woman older than 75 with active or convalescent COVID-19.

The chain uses TRBV6-2 or TRBV6-3 and TRBJ1-5, with 8 bases that match TRBD1. V lost 1 base to trimming and J lost 1 base; unmatched junction nucleotides: 15. The germline V gene encodes CDR1 MNHEY and CDR2 SVGEGT. The CDR3 is made up of 20 amino acids. CDR3 in amino acids: CASSYWTGKVIKGSNQPQHF. For the CDR3, the DNA is TGTGCCAGCAGTTACTGGACAGGGAAAGTGATTAAGGGGAGCAATCAGCCCCAGCATTTT.

The genes are TRBV2 and TRBJ1-1, with D tentatively TRBD1 (6 bases). V lost 6 bases, J lost 11 bases, and 16 bases lay in between. Germline CDR1 reads SNHLY; CDR2 reads FYNNEI. CDR3 length equals 12 residues. CDR3: CASRATGSVAFF. The CDR3 DNA sequence: TGTGCCAGCAGAGCTACAGGGTCGGTGGCTTTCTTT.

The chain recombines TRBV4-3 with TRBJ2-1; 13 positions agree with TRBD2. There are 18 residues in the CDR3. CDR1 is LGHNA and CDR2 is YSLEER in the germline V gene. V lost 3 bases and J lost 5; bases outside the gene matches: 10. The CDR3, as DNA: TGCGCCAGCAGCCATGAACTACTAGCGGGGGGGCAGGACAATGAGCAGTTCTTC. Translated, it gives CASSHELLAGGQDNEQFF.

The V gene is TRBV28, the J gene TRBJ2-7; 8 bases line up with TRBD1. This CDR3 has 16 residues. V gave up 6 bases and J gave up 9 bases; unmatched junction bases: 19. Looked up from germline, CDR1 is MDHEN and CDR2 is SYDVKM. The CDR3 region has the DNA TGTGCCAGCAGCTTGGGGCCGGGACAGGCTTCCTATGGGCAGTACTTC. It encodes CASSLGPGQASYGQYF. The whole variable domain, remainder taken from reference TRBV28 and TRBJ2-7, is DVKVTQSSRYLVKRTGEKVFLECVQDMDHENMFWYRQDPGLGLRLIYFSYDVKMKEKGDIPEGYSVSREKKERFSLILESASTNQTSMYLCASSLGPGQASYGQYFGPGTRLTVT.

CDR3 protein: CASRTGTGGHEQYF. The CDR3 bases are TGTGCCAGCAGGACCGGGACCGGGGGACACGAGCAGTACTTC. This chain connects TRBV19 to TRBJ2-7, with D possibly being TRBD2 (6 bases). In germline, CDR1 is LNHDA, CDR2 SQIVND (reference sequence). V lost 9 bases, J lost 5 bases, and 20 bases lay in between. This CDR3 has 14 amino acids.

The rearrangement uses TRBV11-3 and TRBJ1-1; 7 bases are a match to TRBD1. This CDR3 comprises 13 residues. V lost 10 bases and J lost 1; bases outside the gene matches: 6. Per the germline V gene, CDR1 is SGHNT and CDR2 is YENEEA. CDR3 region: CAIRTGWNTEAFF. The CDR3 region has the DNA TGTGCCATCCGGACAGGATGGAACACTGAAGCTTTCTTT.

V gene TRBV24-1 combines with J gene TRBJ2-5; 9 nucleotides match TRBD2. Trimming cost V 3 bases and J 3 bases; bases outside gene matches: 7. Per germline, CDR1 KGHDR and CDR2 SFDVKD. This CDR3 contains 16 residues. The CDR3 loop is CATSDRWSGGKETQYF. CDR3 DNA: TGTGCCACCAGTGATCGGTGGAGCGGGGGGAAAGAGACCCAGTACTTC.

This clone was seen more than once but under ten times. This chain uses TRBV18 with TRBJ2-1, with a tentative D call TRBD1 (6 bases). The V gene lost 3 bases and the J gene lost 10 bases, with 16 bases spanning the gap. The CDR3 consists of 14 residues. The germline gives CDR1 KGHSH, CDR2 LQKENI. Here the CDR3 reads CASSPEQGTVEQFF. CDR3 coding DNA: TGTGCCAGCTCACCCGAACAGGGTACAGTAGAGCAGTTCTTC. Variable domain in full (rest from reference TRBV18 and TRBJ2-1): NAGVMQNPRHLVRRRGQEARLRCSPMKGHSHVYWYRQLPEEGLKFMVYLQKENIIDESGMPKERFSAEFPKEGPSILRIQQVVRGDSAAYFCASSPEQGTVEQFFGPGTRLTVL.

Only one count was recorded for this clone. The rearrangement uses TRBV19 and TRBJ2-7; D is perhaps TRBD2 (6 bases). There are 15 residues in the CDR3. V lost 2 bases and J lost 2, with 13 bases in between. Germline V gene data show CDR1 as LNHDA and CDR2 as SQIVND (reference sequence). CDR3 nucleotide sequence: TGTGCCAGTAGTATACGACTAGGGTGGACCTACGAGCAGTACTTC. This translates into CASSIRLGWTYEQYF.

This chain links TRBV7-2 with TRBJ1-5; the D is unclear. The CDR3 is made up of 13 amino acids. V shed 1 base and J shed 9 bases, with 10 bases lying between them. CDR1 and CDR2 (germline): SGHTA, FQGNSA. The DNA for the CDR3 is TGTGCCAGCAGCTTAGAGGGAGTGGCGCCCCAGCATTTT. It encodes CASSLEGVAPQHF.

In this sample, this clone turned up a few times. The V call is TRBV7-2, the J call TRBJ2-7, with D possibly being TRBD2 (5 bases). Trimming cost V 4 bases and J 3 bases, with 13 bases left between them. Per germline, CDR1 SGHTA and CDR2 FQGNSA. This CDR3 contains 14 residues. CDR3 region: CASSSGPGSYEQYF. CDR3 coding DNA: TGTGCCAGCAGCTCAGGCCCGGGAAGCTACGAGCAGTACTTC.

V gene TRBV7-8 combines with J gene TRBJ2-7; D is uncertain. There are 15 residues in the CDR3. Germline CDR1 is SGHVS and CDR2 is FQNEAQ. Trimming stripped 2 bases from V and 3 bases from J, with 14 bases between. CDR3 protein: CASSLQSGLIYEQYF. The CDR3, as DNA: TGTGCCAGCAGCTTACAGTCAGGATTGATCTACGAGCAGTACTTC.

The chain combines TRBV5-4 with TRBJ2-3, with TRBD1 matching 10 bases. Germline V gene sequence: CDR1 SGHNT, CDR2 YYREEE (reference sequence). This CDR3 has 15 amino acids. J lost 3 bases, V lost 4 bases, and 5 bases had no gene match. The CDR3 DNA is TGTGCCAGCAGCAGAGACAGGGGGCATACAGATACGCAGTATTTT. Translating it yields CASSRDRGHTDTQYF.

The V and J genes are TRBV28 and TRBJ1-6, with no clear D. The CDR3 has 15 amino acids. The germline V and J ends were trimmed by 6 bases and 5 bases, with 14 bases remaining between them. Germline CDR1 MDHEN, CDR2 SYDVKM. CDR3 sequence (DNA): TGTGCCAGCAGATCCCCGACGGGGAATAATTCACCCCTCCACTTT. Its translation is CASRSPTGNNSPLHF. The full variable domain, rest sourced from reference TRBV28 and TRBJ1-6, is DVKVTQSSRYLVKRTGEKVFLECVQDMDHENMFWYRQDPGLGLRLIYFSYDVKMKEKGDIPEGYSVSREKKERFSLILESASTNQTSMYLCASRSPTGNNSPLHFGNGTRLTVT.

About this clone: At the DNA level, this CDR3 is encoded by other sequences in the same sample as well. The chain couples TRBV11-3 to TRBJ1-1; maybe TRBD1 (5 bases). Per the germline V gene, CDR1 is SGHNT and CDR2 is YENEEA. Trimming took 5 bases from V and 3 from J, leaving 10 bases between them. The CDR3 runs to 13 residues. This CDR3 is CASSSQGYTEAFF. CDR3 sequence (DNA): TGTGCCAGCAGCAGCCAGGGTTACACTGAAGCTTTCTTT.

DNA for the CDR3: TGTGCCAGCAGTGGAAGGGAGAGTCAGCCCCAGCATTTT. Its translation is CASSGRESQPQHF. The V call is TRBV27, the J call TRBJ1-5; D not resolved. This CDR3 has 13 amino acids. V dropped 5 bases and J dropped 6 bases, with 11 bases sitting between them. Germline V lookup: CDR1 MNHEY, CDR2 SMNVEV (reference sequence).

This chain links TRBV28 with TRBJ1-1; D call uncertain. The germline V gene has CDR1 MDHEN and CDR2 SYDVKM. The CDR3 spans 13 residues. Deletions cut 2 bases from V and 3 bases from J, with 7 bases between. As DNA, the CDR3 is TGTGCCAGCAGTTTAAGTAGTTACACTGAAGCTTTCTTT. Translation: CASSLSSYTEAFF.

This clone was recorded a few times. This chain uses TRBV7-8 with TRBJ2-2; D may be TRBD2 (6 bases). This CDR3 is 14 amino acids long. Germline V gene sequence: CDR1 SGHVS, CDR2 FQNEAQ. V was cut by 8 bases and J by 3 bases, with 13 bases left in between. The CDR3 sequence: CASRREPHTGELFF. CDR3 sequence (DNA): TGTGCCAGCCGTCGGGAGCCTCACACCGGGGAGCTGTTTTTT.

DNA of the CDR3: TGTGCCAGCAGTCGTTCCCGGGACAGGGAACGGATGTGGGGCTACACCTTC. Protein sequence: CASSRSRDRERMWGYTF. The V and J genes are TRBV13 and TRBJ1-2; 9 bases fit TRBD1. With V trimmed by 6 bases and J by 8 bases, 19 bases remained unmatched. This CDR3 spans 17 amino acids. The V gene's germline CDR1 is PRHDT and CDR2 FYEKMQ (reference sequence).

The CDR3 reads CASSNERGTNTGELFF. The CDR3 DNA is TGTGCCAGCAGCAACGAGCGGGGGACGAACACCGGGGAGCTGTTTTTT. This chain joins TRBV13 and TRBJ2-2, with 8 bases fitting TRBD2. Per the germline V gene, CDR1 is PRHDT and CDR2 is FYEKMQ (reference sequence). The CDR3 totals 16 residues. The trim removed 5 bases at V and 0 bases at J, leaving 5 bases unmatched.

The chain is built from TRBV5-6 and TRBJ1-2; TRBD1 matches at 7 bases. CDR1 and CDR2 (germline): SGHDT, YYEEEE. The CDR3 has 14 amino acids. Losses at the gene ends were 4 bases for V and 4 bases for J; bases not matched to a gene: 7. The CDR3 region has the DNA TGTGCCAGCAGCCCGCAGGGACAGCTCTATGGCTACACCTTC. It specifies CASSPQGQLYGYTF.

The gene calls are TRBV5-1 and TRBJ2-3, with 8 bases fitting TRBD1. Germline V gene data show CDR1 as SGHRS and CDR2 as YFSETQ. Trimming took 2 bases from V and 1 from J; bases not matched to a gene: 3. The CDR3 length is 15 residues. In DNA, the CDR3 is TGCGCCAGCAGCTTCATGGGACAGGGCACAGATACGCAGTATTTT. The encoded protein is CASSFMGQGTDTQYF.

The chain links TRBV11-2 to TRBJ1-4; 8 bases are shared with TRBD1. With 5 bases clipped from V and 7 bases from J, the junction kept 12 bases outside the gene matches. This CDR3 is 16 amino acids long. Germline V gene sequence: CDR1 SGHAT, CDR2 FQNNGV. The CDR3 DNA follows: TGTGCCAGCAGCATAATTACAGGGGGTAGGGTTGAAAAACTGTTTTTT. It codes for CASSIITGGRVEKLFF.

The rearrangement joins TRBV9 to TRBJ2-2; the match to TRBD2 covers 11 bases. Germline V gene data show CDR1 as SGDLS and CDR2 as YYNGEE. V lost 3 bases to trimming and J lost 6 bases; unmatched junction nucleotides: 7. There are 16 residues in the CDR3. The CDR3 region has the DNA TGTGCCAGCAGCGGACTTAGCGGGGGGGCCGCCGGGGAGCTGTTTTTT. Translation: CASSGLSGGAAGELFF.

V usage is TRBV7-2 and J usage is TRBJ2-7, with a weak D call TRBD1 (6 bases). Germline CDR1 reads SGHTA; CDR2 reads FQGNSA. This CDR3 contains 14 residues. V shed 4 bases and J shed 7 bases, with 17 bases lying between them. The DNA for the CDR3 is TGTGCCAGCAGCTCGGGACAAGACGTAAGGGAGCAGTACTTC. Protein sequence: CASSSGQDVREQYF.

This clone was observed a single time. The chain employs TRBV9 and TRBJ1-3; 10 bases are shared with TRBD1. The V and J ends lost 3 bases and 0 bases, in that order; junction bases with no gene match: 3. The CDR3 runs 16 residues. Germline CDR1 SGDLS, CDR2 YYNGEE. The CDR3 protein is CASSETGGLSGNTIYF. The CDR3 DNA reads as TGTGCCAGCAGCGAGACAGGGGGCCTCTCTGGAAACACCATATATTTT.

This clone was counted a single time. This chain links TRBV27 with TRBJ2-6; no reliable D call. The CDR3 is 17 amino acids. V lost 2 bases and J 0 bases, leaving 11 bases between the germline ends. The germline V gene has CDR1 MNHEY and CDR2 SMNVEV (reference sequence). The CDR3 reads CASSLGSRSSGANVLTF. CDR3 DNA: TGTGCCAGCAGTTTAGGGTCCCGGAGCTCTGGGGCCAACGTCCTGACTTTC.

The chain couples TRBV14 to TRBJ1-1, with 7 bases lining up with TRBD1. The CDR3 consists of 16 residues. Trimming cost V 2 bases and J 5 bases; bases outside gene matches: 11. Germline CDR1 reads SGHDN; CDR2 reads FVKESK. CDR3 sequence (DNA): TGTGCCAGCAGCCAATGGTTGACAGGGTCGGGTACTGAAGCTTTCTTT. It codes for CASSQWLTGSGTEAFF.

V is TRBV5-1 and J is TRBJ2-5; no clear D gene. CDR1 is SGHRS, CDR2 YFSETQ, per germline. CDR3 length equals 12 residues. The V gene lost 2 bases and the J gene lost 4 bases, with 6 bases spanning the gap. The DNA of the CDR3 is TGCGCCAGCAGCTTTCTAGGAGAGACCCAGTACTTC. It encodes CASSFLGETQYF. Based on the CDR3 plus reference TRBV5-1 and TRBJ2-5, the full variable domain is KAGVTQTPRYLIKTRGQQVTLSCSPISGHRSVSWYQQTPGQGLQFLFEYFSETQRNKGNFPGRFSGRQFSNSRSEMNVSTLELGDSALYLCASSFLGETQYFGPGTRLLVL.

The rearrangement links TRBV7-9 to TRBJ1-1, with TRBD1 as a possible D gene (5 bases). This CDR3 is 16 amino acids long. V was clipped by 10 bases and J by 0 bases, with 21 bases between them. Germline V lookup: CDR1 SEHNR, CDR2 FQNEAQ (reference sequence). The CDR3 sequence is CAITPDSYFMNTEAFF. The CDR3, as DNA: TGTGCCATTACCCCCGACAGTTATTTCATGAACACTGAAGCTTTCTTT.

The chain is built from TRBV5-1 and TRBJ2-2; D uncertain. The CDR3 sequence is 19 residues long. The germline V and J ends were trimmed by 0 bases and 6 bases, with 24 bases remaining between them. Per germline, CDR1 SGHRS and CDR2 YFSETQ. CDR3 nucleotides: TGCGCCAGCAGCTTGGTTGGTTCGCGGAGATCCGGTGGTCCCGGGGAGCTGTTTTTT. This translates into CASSLVGSRRSGGPGELFF. The full variable domain, in which reference TRBV5-1 and TRBJ2-2 provide the parts outside the CDR3, is KAGVTQTPRYLIKTRGQQVTLSCSPISGHRSVSWYQQTPGQGLQFLFEYFSETQRNKGNFPGRFSGRQFSNSRSEMNVSTLELGDSALYLCASSLVGSRRSGGPGELFFGEGSRLTVL.

This rearrangement joins TRBV10-3 to TRBJ1-1; 8 bases are a match to TRBD1. Germline V lookup: CDR1 ENHRY, CDR2 SYGVKD. The CDR3 runs 15 residues. Trimming took 3 bases from V and 0 from J; bases not matched to a gene: 3. DNA of the CDR3: TGTGCCATCAGTGATTCAGGGGGCCTGAACACTGAAGCTTTCTTT. Its translation: CAISDSGGLNTEAFF.